This note documents a single T cell receptor beta chain sequence. As yet, its antigen is unknown. At one of its ends the junction is not consistent with the germline gene, which may arise from a read error. Starting material of 500 ng total RNA yielded TCR beta cDNA via a constant-region primer. Nested multiplex PCR, run for three rounds with slightly modified ARM-PCR, yielded TCR beta libraries. It was with TRBV1-TRBV30 forward primers and a C-beta reverse primer that the first two PCR rounds were run, at around 11 cycles each. TCRdb independently ran MiXCR on the multiplex PCR reads; one entry per CDR3 protein. The sample lists about 330,000 distinct CDR3 sequences; 65% were seen once. The data belong to a study of tumor-infiltrating lymphocytes in primary liver carcinoma. As for the study in general: Samples had roughly 3.5 to 7.13 million productive TCRbeta reads, comparable between tissue types. The study, taken as a whole, reports: Tumor region pairs overlapped more than did tumor-adjacent and tumor-blood pairs. Unsorted bulk sampling ruled out any CD4+ versus CD8+ repertoire comparison.

The CDR3 runs 17 residues. Germline CDR1 SGHAT, CDR2 FQNNGV. RNA was extracted from whole blood without cell sorting, alongside germline DNA. Preoperatively, roughly 4 milliliters of peripheral blood were collected. This TCR was sampled from a middle-aged man with primary liver carcinoma and hepatitis B virus infection. The rearrangement uses TRBV11-2 and TRBJ1-4; possibly TRBD1 for D (5 bases). Sequencing was carried out using peripheral blood. The CDR3 region has the DNA TGTGTCAGCAGCTTAGAGACCAGGACAACAACTAATGAAAAACTGCTTTTT. It is translated as CVSSLETRTTTNEKLLF.